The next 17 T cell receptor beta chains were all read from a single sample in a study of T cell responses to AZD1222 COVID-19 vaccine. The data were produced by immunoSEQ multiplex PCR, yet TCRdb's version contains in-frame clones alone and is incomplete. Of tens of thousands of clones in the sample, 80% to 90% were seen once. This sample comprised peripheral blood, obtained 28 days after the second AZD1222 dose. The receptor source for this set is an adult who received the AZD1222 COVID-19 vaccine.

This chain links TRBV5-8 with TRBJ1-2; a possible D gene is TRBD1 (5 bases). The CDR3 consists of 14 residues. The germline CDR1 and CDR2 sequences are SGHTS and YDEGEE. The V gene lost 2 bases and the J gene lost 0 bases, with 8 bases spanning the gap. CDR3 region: CASSLDSTNYGYTF. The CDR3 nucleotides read TGTGCCAGCAGCTTAGACAGTACTAACTATGGCTACACCTTC.

Here the CDR3 DNA reads TGTGCCAGCAGTTTAGCGGGTTTTTTTAATGAGCAGTTCTTC. Amino acids: CASSLAGFFNEQFF. The rearrangement joins TRBV27 to TRBJ2-1; D may be TRBD2 (5 bases). The CDR3 has 14 residues. Trimming pared 2 bases from V and 7 bases from J, leaving 12 bases between. The germline gives CDR1 MNHEY, CDR2 SMNVEV (reference sequence).

The CDR3 is CASGPTGAYTDTQYF. CDR3 DNA sequence: TGTGCCAGTGGACCCACGGGGGCTTACACAGATACGCAGTATTTT. The chain combines TRBV2 with TRBJ2-3; D tentatively fits TRBD1 or TRBD2 (6 bases each). This CDR3 is built from 15 residues. V lost 9 bases, J lost 2 bases, and 18 bases lay in between. Germline CDR1 SNHLY, CDR2 FYNNEI.

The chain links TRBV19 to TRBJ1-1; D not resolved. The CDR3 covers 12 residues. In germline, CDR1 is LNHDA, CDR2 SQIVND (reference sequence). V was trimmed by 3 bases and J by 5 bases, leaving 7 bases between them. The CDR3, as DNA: TGTGCCAGTAGTATCGGGAGGACTGAAGCTTTCTTT. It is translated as CASSIGRTEAFF.

Written as DNA, the CDR3 is TGTGCCAGCAGTTACGATGACAGTTGGAATCAGCCCCAGCATTTT. It is translated as CASSYDDSWNQPQHF. The rearrangement joins TRBV6-2 or TRBV6-3 to TRBJ1-5; maybe TRBD1 (5 bases). This CDR3 comprises 15 residues. Germline V lookup: CDR1 MNHEY, CDR2 SVGEGT. V lost 2 bases and J 4 bases, leaving 12 bases between the germline ends.

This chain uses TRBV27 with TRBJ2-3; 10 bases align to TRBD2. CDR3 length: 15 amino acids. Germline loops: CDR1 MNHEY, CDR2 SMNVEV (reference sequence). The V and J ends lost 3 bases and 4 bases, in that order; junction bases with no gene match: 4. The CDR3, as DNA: TGTGCCAGCAGTTTGGGAGCGGGAGGGGCAGATACGCAGTATTTT. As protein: CASSLGAGGADTQYF.

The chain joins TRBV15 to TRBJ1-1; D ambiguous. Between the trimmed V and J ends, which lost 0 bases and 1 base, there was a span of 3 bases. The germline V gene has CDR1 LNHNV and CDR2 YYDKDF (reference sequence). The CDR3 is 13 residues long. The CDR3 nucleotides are TGTGCCACCAGCAGAGATGGGAACACTGAAGCTTTCTTT. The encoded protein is CATSRDGNTEAFF.

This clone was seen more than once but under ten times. The CDR3 coding sequence is TGTGCCAGCAGCCCCCGCTTGCAGGGGATCTCCTACGAGCAGTACTTC. Encoded protein: CASSPRLQGISYEQYF. This sequence joins TRBV7-2 and TRBJ2-7; the D gene is possibly TRBD1 (6 bases). From germline, CDR1 is SGHTA and CDR2 FQGNSA. The length of the CDR3 is 16 residues. The V end lost 5 bases, the J end lost 0 bases, and 17 bases lay between the germline ends.

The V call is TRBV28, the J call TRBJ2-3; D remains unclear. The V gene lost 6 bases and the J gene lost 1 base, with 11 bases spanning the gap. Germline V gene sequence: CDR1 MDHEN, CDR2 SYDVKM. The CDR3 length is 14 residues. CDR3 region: CASSPQSGTDTQYF. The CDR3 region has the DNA TGTGCCAGCAGCCCCCAAAGTGGCACAGATACGCAGTATTTT.

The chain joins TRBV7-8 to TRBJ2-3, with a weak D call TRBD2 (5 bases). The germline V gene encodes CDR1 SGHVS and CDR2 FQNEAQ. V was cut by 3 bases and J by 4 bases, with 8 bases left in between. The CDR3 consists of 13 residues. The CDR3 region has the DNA TGTGCCAGCAGCTTCGCGGGCGCAGATACGCAGTATTTT. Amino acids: CASSFAGADTQYF.

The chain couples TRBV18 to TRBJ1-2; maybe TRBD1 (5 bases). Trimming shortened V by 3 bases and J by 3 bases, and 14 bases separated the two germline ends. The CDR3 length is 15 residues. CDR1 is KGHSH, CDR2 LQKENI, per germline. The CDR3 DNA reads TGTGCCAGCTCACCCGGTGAGGGGTCGCACTATGGCTACACCTTC. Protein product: CASSPGEGSHYGYTF.

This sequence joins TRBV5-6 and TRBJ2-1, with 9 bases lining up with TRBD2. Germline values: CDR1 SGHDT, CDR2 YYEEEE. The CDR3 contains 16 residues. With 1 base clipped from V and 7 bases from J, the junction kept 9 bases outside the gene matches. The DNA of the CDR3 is TGTGCCAGCAGCTTGATTTTAGCGGGGGCCAAGAATGAGCAGTTCTTC. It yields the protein CASSLILAGAKNEQFF.

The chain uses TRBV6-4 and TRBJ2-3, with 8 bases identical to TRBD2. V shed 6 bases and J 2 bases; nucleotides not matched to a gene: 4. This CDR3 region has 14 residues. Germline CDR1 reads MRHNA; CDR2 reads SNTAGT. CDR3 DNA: TGTGCCAGCAGGGAGCGGGGGAACACAGATACGCAGTATTTT. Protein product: CASRERGNTDTQYF.

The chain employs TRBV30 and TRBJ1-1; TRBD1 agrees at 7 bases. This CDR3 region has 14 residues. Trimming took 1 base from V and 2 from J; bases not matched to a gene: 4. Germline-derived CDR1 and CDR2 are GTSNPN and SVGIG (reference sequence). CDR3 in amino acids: CAWSGNRGNTEAFF. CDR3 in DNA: TGTGCCTGGAGTGGTAACAGGGGTAACACTGAAGCTTTCTTT.

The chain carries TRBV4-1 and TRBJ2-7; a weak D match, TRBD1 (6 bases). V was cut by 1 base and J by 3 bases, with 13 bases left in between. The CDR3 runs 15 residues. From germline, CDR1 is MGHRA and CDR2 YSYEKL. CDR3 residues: CASSQGFAGVYEQYF. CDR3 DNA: TGCGCCAGCAGCCAAGGCTTTGCAGGGGTCTACGAGCAGTACTTC.

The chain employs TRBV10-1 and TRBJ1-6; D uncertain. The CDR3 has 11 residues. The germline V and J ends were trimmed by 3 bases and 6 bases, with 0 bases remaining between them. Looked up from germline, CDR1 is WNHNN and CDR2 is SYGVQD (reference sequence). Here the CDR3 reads CASSDNSPLHF. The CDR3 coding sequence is TGCGCCAGCAGTGATAATTCACCCCTCCACTTT.

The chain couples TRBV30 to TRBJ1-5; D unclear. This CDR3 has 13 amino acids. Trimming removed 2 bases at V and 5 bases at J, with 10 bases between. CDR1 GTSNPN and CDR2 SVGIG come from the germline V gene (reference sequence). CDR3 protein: CAWSPDWDQPQHF. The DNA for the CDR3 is TGTGCCTGGAGTCCGGACTGGGATCAGCCCCAGCATTTT.